The clone carrying this TCR beta chain was detected only once. Its target is unknown. This specimen comes from a study of blood T cells in healthy people across ages. Primers used in a second PCR of about 7 to 11 cycles were a sample-barcoded 5' primer and a J-beta primer mix. A single record per CDR3 protein comes from TCRdb applying MiXCR to the 5' RACE reads. The table shows approximately 1.5 million distinct CDR3 sequences, with 35% to 45% occurring only once. Russia was home to the donors, healthy Caucasian individuals aged roughly 6 to 95. The sample, approximately 10 milliliters of peripheral blood, was drawn from each donor. Overall study findings and caveats: Percentage of naive T cells showed a strong correlation with TCR beta diversity. Donors of long life had a larger count of naive CD4+ cells and greater diversity than aged donors.

V was clipped by 0 bases and J by 12 bases, with 18 bases between them. The CDR3 covers 15 residues. CDR1 is LGHNA, CDR2 YSLEER, per germline. Sequencing input: blood. The V gene is TRBV4-3, the J gene TRBJ2-1; no reliable D call. The sequence was obtained from a woman aged 18-29 years in good health. The CDR3 DNA follows: TGCGCCAGCAGCCAAGATATGTCCGGGTGGTTGGGGCAGTTCTTC. Translating it yields CASSQDMSGWLGQFF.